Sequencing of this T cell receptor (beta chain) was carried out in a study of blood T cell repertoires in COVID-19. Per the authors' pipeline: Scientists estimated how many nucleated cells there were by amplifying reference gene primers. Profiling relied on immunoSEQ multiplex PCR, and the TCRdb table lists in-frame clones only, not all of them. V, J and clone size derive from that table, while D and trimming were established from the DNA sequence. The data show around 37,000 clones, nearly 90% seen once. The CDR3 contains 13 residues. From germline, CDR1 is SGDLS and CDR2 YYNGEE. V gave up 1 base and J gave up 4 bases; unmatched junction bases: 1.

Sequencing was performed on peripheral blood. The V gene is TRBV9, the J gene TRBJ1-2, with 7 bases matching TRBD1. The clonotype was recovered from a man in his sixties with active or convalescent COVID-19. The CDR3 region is CASSVNRGYGYTF. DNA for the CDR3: TGTGCCAGCAGCGTAAACAGGGGCTATGGCTACACCTTC. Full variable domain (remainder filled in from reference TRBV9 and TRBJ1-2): DSGVTQTPKHLITATGQRVTLRCSPRSGDLSVYWYQQSLDQGLQFLIQYYNGEERAKGNILERFSAQQFPDLHSELNLSSLELGDSALYFCASSVNRGYGYTFGSGTRLTVV.